This TCR beta chain came from a study of cytomegalovirus exposure and HLA in healthy donors. The germline CDR1 and CDR2 sequences are SGHVS and FNYEAQ. The CDR3 extends over 16 amino acids. V dropped 5 bases and J dropped 8; count of bases not matched to a gene: 9. Amplification used 60 Vbeta primers and 13 Jbeta primers. As handled by the study authors: The count from a later analysis was 79 million or so unique TCR beta chains, approximately 9.9 million of them shared. Sequenced by immunoSEQ multiplex PCR; TCRdb stores in-frame clones only, minus some. Clone size and the V and J calls come from that table; the DNA yielded D and trimming. The sample lists about 220,000 clones, 82% occurring once.

What was sequenced was PBMCs. This receptor was taken from a woman aged 40 to 55 in good health and CMV-seropositive. The chain links TRBV7-6 to TRBJ2-1; 13 nucleotides line up with TRBD2. The CDR3 region has the DNA TGTGCCAGCAGCCCTTTACTGACTAGCGGGGGGTATGAGCAGTTCTTC. As protein: CASSPLLTSGGYEQFF.